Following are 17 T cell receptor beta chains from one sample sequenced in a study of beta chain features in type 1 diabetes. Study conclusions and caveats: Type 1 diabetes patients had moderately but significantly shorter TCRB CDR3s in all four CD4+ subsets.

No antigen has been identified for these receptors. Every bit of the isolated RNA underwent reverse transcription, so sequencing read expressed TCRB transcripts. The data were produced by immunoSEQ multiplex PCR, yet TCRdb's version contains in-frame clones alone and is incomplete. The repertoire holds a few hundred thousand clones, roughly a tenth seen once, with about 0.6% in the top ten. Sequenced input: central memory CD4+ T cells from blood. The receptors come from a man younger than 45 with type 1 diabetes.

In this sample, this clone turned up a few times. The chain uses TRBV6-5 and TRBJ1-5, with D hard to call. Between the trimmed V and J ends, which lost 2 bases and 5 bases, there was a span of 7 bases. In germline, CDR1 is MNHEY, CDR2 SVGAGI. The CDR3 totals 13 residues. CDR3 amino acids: CASSYDADQPQHF. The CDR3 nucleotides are TGTGCCAGCAGTTACGATGCGGATCAGCCCCAGCATTTT.

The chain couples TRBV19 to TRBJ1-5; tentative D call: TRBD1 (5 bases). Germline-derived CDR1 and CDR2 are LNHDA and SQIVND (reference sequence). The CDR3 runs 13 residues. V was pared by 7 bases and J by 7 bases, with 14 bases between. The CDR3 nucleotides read TGTGCCAGTACCATTGGGGGGAGCCAGCCCCAGCATTTT. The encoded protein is CASTIGGSQPQHF.

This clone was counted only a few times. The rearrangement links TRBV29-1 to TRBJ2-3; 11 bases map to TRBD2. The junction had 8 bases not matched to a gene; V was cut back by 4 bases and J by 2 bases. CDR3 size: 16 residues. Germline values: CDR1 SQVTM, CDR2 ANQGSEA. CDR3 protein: CSVGRGLAVLTDTQYF. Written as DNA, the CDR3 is TGCAGCGTTGGCCGGGGACTAGCGGTCCTCACAGATACGCAGTATTTT.

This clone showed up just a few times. The CDR3 loop reads CASVSLTGGQETQYF. DNA of the CDR3: TGCGCCAGCGTTAGCTTGACAGGAGGGCAAGAGACCCAGTACTTC. V is TRBV5-1 and J is TRBJ2-5, with D perhaps assigned TRBD1 or TRBD2 (6 bases each). The CDR3 has 15 residues. Trimming cost V 7 bases and J 2 bases, with 18 bases left between them. The germline V gene has CDR1 SGHRS and CDR2 YFSETQ. Full variable domain (remainder filled in from reference TRBV5-1 and TRBJ2-5): KAGVTQTPRYLIKTRGQQVTLSCSPISGHRSVSWYQQTPGQGLQFLFEYFSETQRNKGNFPGRFSGRQFSNSRSEMNVSTLELGDSALYLCASVSLTGGQETQYFGPGTRLLVL.

CDR3 in amino acids: CASSSGHSGSLGNEQFF. The CDR3 bases are TGCGCCAGCAGCTCGGGACATAGCGGGAGCTTAGGCAATGAGCAGTTCTTC. V and J are TRBV5-1 and TRBJ2-1, with 9 positions matching TRBD2. Unmatched junction bases numbered 13, after V lost 3 bases and J lost 6 bases. Germline CDR1 reads SGHRS; CDR2 reads YFSETQ. The CDR3 runs 17 residues.

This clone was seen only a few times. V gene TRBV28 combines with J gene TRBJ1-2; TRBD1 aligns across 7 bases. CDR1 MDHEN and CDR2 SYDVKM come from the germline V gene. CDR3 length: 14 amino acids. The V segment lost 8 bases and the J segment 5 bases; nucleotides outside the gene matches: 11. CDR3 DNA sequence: TGTGCCAGCGTGAGGAGACAGGGATATTATGGCTACACCTTC. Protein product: CASVRRQGYYGYTF.

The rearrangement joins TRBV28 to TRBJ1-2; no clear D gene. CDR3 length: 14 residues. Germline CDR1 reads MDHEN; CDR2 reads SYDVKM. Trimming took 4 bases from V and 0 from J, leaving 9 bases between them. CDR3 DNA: TGTGCCAGCAGTTCGGCCGAATCTAACTATGGCTACACCTTC. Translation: CASSSAESNYGYTF.

CDR3 in DNA: TGTGCCAGCAGTTACGGGGTGTCTGGCACAGATACGCAGTATTTT. Translating it yields CASSYGVSGTDTQYF. The rearrangement joins TRBV6-6 to TRBJ2-3, with unresolved D. This CDR3 has 15 amino acids. Trimming shortened V by 2 bases and J by 1 base, and 10 bases separated the two germline ends. In germline, CDR1 is MNHNY, CDR2 SVGAGI (reference sequence).

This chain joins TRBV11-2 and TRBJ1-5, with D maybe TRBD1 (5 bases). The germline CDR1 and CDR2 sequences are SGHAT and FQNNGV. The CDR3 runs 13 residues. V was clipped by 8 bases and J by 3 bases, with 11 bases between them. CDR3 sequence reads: CASGQEANQPQHF. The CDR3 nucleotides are TGTGCCAGCGGACAAGAGGCCAATCAGCCCCAGCATTTT.

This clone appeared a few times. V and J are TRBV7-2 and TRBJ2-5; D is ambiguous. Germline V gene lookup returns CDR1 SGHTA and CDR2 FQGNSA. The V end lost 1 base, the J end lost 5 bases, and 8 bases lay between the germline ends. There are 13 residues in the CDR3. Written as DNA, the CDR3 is TGTGCCAGCAGCTTAGGACAAATGGAGACCCAGTACTTC. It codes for CASSLGQMETQYF.

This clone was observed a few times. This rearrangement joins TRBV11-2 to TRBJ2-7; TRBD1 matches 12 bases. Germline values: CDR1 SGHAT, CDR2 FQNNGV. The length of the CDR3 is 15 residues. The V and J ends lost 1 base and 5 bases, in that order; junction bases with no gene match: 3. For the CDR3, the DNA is TGTGCCAGCAGCTTAGTCGGGACAGGGGGCCACGAGCAGTACTTC. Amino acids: CASSLVGTGGHEQYF. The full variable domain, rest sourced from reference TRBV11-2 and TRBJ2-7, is EAGVAQSPRYKIIEKRQSVAFWCNPISGHATLYWYQQILGQGPKLLIQFQNNGVVDDSQLPKDRFSAERLKGVDSTLKIQPAKLEDSAVYLCASSLVGTGGHEQYFGPGTRLTVT.

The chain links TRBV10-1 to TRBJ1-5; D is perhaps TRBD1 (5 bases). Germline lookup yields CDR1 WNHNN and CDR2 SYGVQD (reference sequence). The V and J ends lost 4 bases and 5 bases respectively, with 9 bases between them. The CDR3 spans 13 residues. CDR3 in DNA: TGCGCCAGCAGTGGGGGACCATATCAGCCCCAGCATTTT. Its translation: CASSGGPYQPQHF.

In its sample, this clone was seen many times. The CDR3 bases are TGCAGCGCCCTGGGACAGGTACGGAATGAGCAGTTCTTC. Translation: CSALGQVRNEQFF. This rearrangement joins TRBV29-1 to TRBJ2-1, with 8 bases fitting TRBD1. V gave up 7 bases and J gave up 7 bases; unmatched junction bases: 9. Germline CDR1 is SQVTM and CDR2 is ANQGSEA. There are 13 residues in the CDR3.

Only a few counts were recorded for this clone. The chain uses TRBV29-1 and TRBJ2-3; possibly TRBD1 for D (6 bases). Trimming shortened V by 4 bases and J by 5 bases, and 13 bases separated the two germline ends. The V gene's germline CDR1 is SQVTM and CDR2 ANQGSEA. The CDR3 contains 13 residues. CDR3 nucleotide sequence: TGCAGCGTTGGCCCAGGGGTGAGAGATACGCAGTATTTT. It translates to CSVGPGVRDTQYF.

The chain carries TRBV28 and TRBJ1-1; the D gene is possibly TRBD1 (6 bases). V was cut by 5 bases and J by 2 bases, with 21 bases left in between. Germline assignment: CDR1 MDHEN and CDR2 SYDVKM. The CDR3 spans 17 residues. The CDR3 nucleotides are TGTGCCAGCAGTCTACGCGAAAACACAGGGATTAACACTGAAGCTTTCTTT. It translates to CASSLRENTGINTEAFF.

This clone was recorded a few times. The CDR3 DNA follows: TGTGCCAGCACCTCCCAGGGGCCCTACGAGCAGTACTTC. As protein: CASTSQGPYEQYF. V is TRBV5-4 and J is TRBJ2-7; D may be TRBD1 (6 bases). There are 13 residues in the CDR3. Trimming removed 6 bases from V and 2 bases from J, with 12 bases in between. Germline lookup yields CDR1 SGHNT and CDR2 YYREEE (reference sequence).

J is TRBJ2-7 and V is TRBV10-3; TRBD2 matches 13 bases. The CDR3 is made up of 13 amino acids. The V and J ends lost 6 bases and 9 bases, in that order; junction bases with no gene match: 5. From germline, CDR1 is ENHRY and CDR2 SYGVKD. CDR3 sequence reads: CAISGLAGELQYF. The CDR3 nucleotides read TGTGCCATCAGCGGACTAGCGGGAGAATTGCAGTACTTC.